Listed below are T cell receptor beta chains from one sample, sequenced in a study of blood T cell repertoires in COVID-19. Libraries were prepared by immunoSEQ multiplex PCR; TCRdb keeps only in-frame clonotypes and omits some of them. The sample shows around 240,000 clones, around 84% of them seen only once. Specimen: peripheral blood. Every receptor here comes from a woman aged 40 to 49 who had recovered from COVID-19. The CDR3 runs from the conserved cysteine through the conserved F or W. D genes are given only for firm matches. Expanded clones are given a class, and other clones once, few, many or no size at all.

>NA|TRBJ1-6|NA|TRBV12-3/TRBV12-4
TGTGCCAGCAGATACAGGGCTTCACCCCTCCACTTT
CASRYRASPLHF
>TRBD2|TRBJ2-3|NA|TRBV4-1
TGCGCCAGCAGCCAAGAGGTAACTAGCGGGGACACAGATACGCAGTATTTT
CASSQEVTSGDTDTQYF
>NA|TRBJ2-3|NA|TRBV19
TGTGCCAGTAGTATAGAAACAGGGTCCTATTCAGATACGCAGTATTTT
CASSIETGSYSDTQYF
>NA|TRBJ1-3|NA|TRBV7-2
TGTGCCAGCAGCTTAGGGGCAGGGGCGCATGGAAACACCATATATTTT
CASSLGAGAHGNTIYF
>NA|TRBJ2-5|NA|TRBV7-3
TGTGCCAGCAGCTTAAGTGGGGGGGAGACCCAGTACTTC
CASSLSGGETQYF
>NA|TRBJ1-2|NA|TRBV4-3
TGCGCCAGCAGCCAATCCCAGGGGAGTTATGGCTACACCTTC
CASSQSQGSYGYTF
>TRBD1|TRBJ2-5|NA|TRBV15
TGTGCCACCAGCAGAGGTGGGACAGACGGGAAGGAGACCCAGTACTTC
CATSRGGTDGKETQYF
>NA|TRBJ2-3|NA|TRBV4-1
TGCGCCAGCAGCCAAGAGCTGGGGGCCTCAGATACGCAGTATTTT
CASSQELGASDTQYF
>TRBD2|TRBJ2-5|NA|TRBV19
TGTGCCAGTAGATTAGGAGCGGGGGACGGGACCCAGTACTTC
CASRLGAGDGTQYF
>TRBD1|TRBJ1-2|NA|TRBV18
TGTGCCAGCTCCCCAACTGTTGACAGGGCAATGAACTATGGCTACACCTTC
CASSPTVDRAMNYGYTF
>TRBD1|TRBJ1-1|NA|TRBV18
TGTGCCAGCTCATTACAATCATCCGGGACAGTGAACACTGAAGCTTTCTTT
CASSLQSSGTVNTEAFF
>NA|TRBJ1-2|NA|TRBV18
TGTGCCAGCTCACCGACAGATAACTATGGCTACACCTTC
CASSPTDNYGYTF
>TRBD1|TRBJ1-1|NA|TRBV7-3
TGTGCCAGCAGTCCGGGACAGGGAGAAACTGAAGCTTTCTTT
CASSPGQGETEAFF
>NA|TRBJ2-3|NA|TRBV7-2
TGTGCCAGCAGTCCCGCGTTGGGGGGTACGCAGTATTTT
CASSPALGGTQYF
>NA|TRBJ1-3|NA|TRBV19
TGTGCCAGTAGTCCGACGGACAGAAATTTGGGAAACACCATATATTTT
CASSPTDRNLGNTIYF
>NA|TRBJ1-1|NA|TRBV7-2
TGTGCCAGCCTGGGCAGGGGGAACACTGAAGCTTTCTTT
CASLGRGNTEAFF
>TRBD1|TRBJ1-3|NA|TRBV11-2
TGTGCCAGCAGCTCTACGACGGACAGGCGCGGAAACACCATATATTTT
CASSSTTDRRGNTIYF
>NA|TRBJ1-3|NA|TRBV12-2
TGTGCAAGTCGCGAGGTTTGGGGTCTGGGAGGGTATGGAAACACCATATATTTT
CASREVWGLGGYGNTIYF
>TRBD1|TRBJ2-3|NA|TRBV28
TGTGCCAGCAGTTCAGCGGGACAGGGTTCAGATACGCAGTATTTT
CASSSAGQGSDTQYF
>NA|TRBJ2-7|NA|TRBV11-2
TGTGCCAGCAGCCGGCTGGGGGCAGAGGAGCAGTACTTC
CASSRLGAEEQYF
>NA|TRBJ2-5|NA|TRBV19
TGTGCCAGTAGTACCTCTTACACCGAAGAGACCCAGTACTTC
CASSTSYTEETQYF
>NA|TRBJ1-2|NA|TRBV20-1
TGCAGTGCTAGTAGGGAGGAGGCGGGCTACACCTTC
CSASREEAGYTF
>NA|TRBJ2-1|NA|TRBV15
TGTGCCACCAGCAGAGATTTCGAGGTGGTGAATGAGCAGTTCTTC
CATSRDFEVVNEQFF
>NA|TRBJ2-5|NA|TRBV5-1
TGCGCCAGCAGCTTGGAAGATGGCCCCCAGTACTTC
CASSLEDGPQYF
>NA|TRBJ2-7|NA|TRBV19
TGTGCCAGTAGCCAGGCGGACACGGGCGAATCCTACGAGCAGTACTTC
CASSQADTGESYEQYF
>NA|TRBJ1-1|NA|TRBV18
TGTGCCAGCTCACCATCGCGGGAAGAGAACACTGAAGCTTTCTTT
CASSPSREENTEAFF
>TRBD1|TRBJ1-1|NA|TRBV5-1
TGCGCCAGCAGCACAGGACAGGATGGGACTGAAGCTTTCTTT
CASSTGQDGTEAFF
>TRBD2|TRBJ2-1|NA|TRBV2
TGTGCCAGCAGTGGGACTAGCGGGGGGGCGTTGCAGTTCTTC
CASSGTSGGALQFF
>TRBD1|TRBJ1-5|NA|TRBV30
TGTGCCTGGAGTGTAGGGACGACAGGGGGCTTAGGGCAGCCCCAGCATTTT
CAWSVGTTGGLGQPQHF
>NA|TRBJ2-2|NA|TRBV7-8
TGTGCCAGCAGCCCCCTGGGAGGAGGGACCGGGGAGCTGTTTTTT
CASSPLGGGTGELFF
>TRBD1|TRBJ2-5|NA|TRBV28
TGTGCCAGCAGTCGGAGTTCTGAATACGGGACAGGGTTACAAGAGACCCAGTACTTC
CASSRSSEYGTGLQETQYF
>NA|TRBJ1-2|NA|TRBV6-2/TRBV6-3
TGTGCCAGCAGTTACTCTCGCAGGGGTGTTAACTATGGCTACACCTTC
CASSYSRRGVNYGYTF
>NA|TRBJ2-7|NA|TRBV14
TGTGCCAGCAGCCTCGGTTACGAGCAGTACTTC
CASSLGYEQYF
>NA|TRBJ1-2|NA|TRBV5-1
TGCGCCAGCAGCTTGGTAGCAGATGATGGCTACACCTTC
CASSLVADDGYTF
>TRBD1|TRBJ2-2|few|TRBV9
TGTGCCAGCAGCGTTCCCTCGTCACAGGGGGACACCGGGGAGCTGTTTTTT
CASSVPSSQGDTGELFF
>NA|TRBJ2-7|NA|TRBV12-3/TRBV12-4
TGTGCCAGCAGTTTACATAGTGGTCCCGAGCAGTACTTC
CASSLHSGPEQYF
>NA|TRBJ2-3|NA|TRBV19
TGTGCCAGTAGTACAGGGACTTATACGCAGTATTTT
CASSTGTYTQYF
>NA|TRBJ1-3|NA|TRBV14
TGTGCCAGCAGCCCCCTCAGCCGGGGTAACTCTGGAAACACCATATATTTT
CASSPLSRGNSGNTIYF
>NA|TRBJ2-5|NA|TRBV18
TGTGCCAGCTCCGTCCTGGCGGGACAGCAAGAGACCCAGTACTTC
CASSVLAGQQETQYF
>NA|TRBJ2-2|NA|TRBV5-1
TGCGCCAGCAGCTTGGGACAGGCGGCGAACACCGGGGAGCTGTTTTTT
CASSLGQAANTGELFF
>TRBD2|TRBJ2-1|NA|TRBV7-6
TGTGCCAGCAGCTTCGAGCGGGAACACAATGAGCAGTTCTTC
CASSFEREHNEQFF
>NA|TRBJ1-3|NA|TRBV6-5
TGTGCCAGCAGGAGCCATTCTGGAAACACCATATATTTT
CASRSHSGNTIYF
>NA|TRBJ2-5|NA|TRBV3-1/TRBV3-2
TGTGCCAGCAGCCCTCGAGGGGGGGGCGTTGAGACCCAGTACTTC
CASSPRGGGVETQYF
>NA|TRBJ2-3|NA|TRBV29-1
TGCAGCGTCGAGATATTCACAGATACGCAGTATTTT
CSVEIFTDTQYF
>NA|TRBJ1-1|NA|TRBV18
TGTGCCAGCTCACCTACTCGGGGGTACACTGAAGCTTTCTTT
CASSPTRGYTEAFF
>TRBD1|TRBJ2-2|NA|TRBV7-9
TGTGCCAGCAGCGGCGCTGGGACAGGGGCCACCGGGGAGCTGTTTTTT
CASSGAGTGATGELFF
>TRBD1|TRBJ1-5|NA|TRBV7-2
TGTGCCAGCAGCTCGACAGGGGGCGCCTCAGGCCAGCCCCAGCATTTT
CASSSTGGASGQPQHF
>NA|TRBJ2-5|NA|TRBV7-2
TGTGCCAGCAGCTTAGGGAACAGCCAAGAGACCCAGTACTTC
CASSLGNSQETQYF
>TRBD2|TRBJ2-2|NA|TRBV11-2
TGTGCCAGCAGCCCACAGCTCCCCAGCGGGGGGAACACCGGGGAGCTGTTTTTT
CASSPQLPSGGNTGELFF
>NA|TRBJ1-1|NA|TRBV7-8
TGTGCCAGCAGCCGAAACAGTAACACTGAAGCTTTCTTT
CASSRNSNTEAFF
>NA|TRBJ2-5|NA|TRBV5-4
TGTGCCAGCAGCTTGGCCGCAGGGGCAGAGACCCAGTACTTC
CASSLAAGAETQYF
>TRBD1|TRBJ2-1|NA|TRBV7-9
TGTGCCAGCAGCACAGGGGGCCTCTACAATGAGCAGTTCTTC
CASSTGGLYNEQFF
>NA|TRBJ2-3|NA|TRBV10-3
TGTGCCATCAGGGGACTGAACTCGAAAGATACGCAGTATTTT
CAIRGLNSKDTQYF
>NA|TRBJ2-2|NA|TRBV18
TGTGCCAGCTCACCCAGGACAGACTACACCGGGGAGCTGTTTTTT
CASSPRTDYTGELFF
>TRBD1|TRBJ1-4|NA|TRBV6-5
TGTGCCAGCAGAAACGGGGTACAGGGGGTCGAAAAACTGTTTTTT
CASRNGVQGVEKLFF
>NA|TRBJ1-2|NA|TRBV29-1
TGCAGCGTCATGGAGGGTTATGGCTACACCTTC
CSVMEGYGYTF
>TRBD2|TRBJ2-3|NA|TRBV19
TGTGCCAGTAGTCGAACCGGGGGAGGGAGCACAGATACGCAGTATTTT
CASSRTGGGSTDTQYF
>TRBD1|TRBJ2-5|once|TRBV13
TGTGCCAGCAGCTTAAGATCCGGGACAGGGGTAAAAGAGACCCAGTACTTC
CASSLRSGTGVKETQYF